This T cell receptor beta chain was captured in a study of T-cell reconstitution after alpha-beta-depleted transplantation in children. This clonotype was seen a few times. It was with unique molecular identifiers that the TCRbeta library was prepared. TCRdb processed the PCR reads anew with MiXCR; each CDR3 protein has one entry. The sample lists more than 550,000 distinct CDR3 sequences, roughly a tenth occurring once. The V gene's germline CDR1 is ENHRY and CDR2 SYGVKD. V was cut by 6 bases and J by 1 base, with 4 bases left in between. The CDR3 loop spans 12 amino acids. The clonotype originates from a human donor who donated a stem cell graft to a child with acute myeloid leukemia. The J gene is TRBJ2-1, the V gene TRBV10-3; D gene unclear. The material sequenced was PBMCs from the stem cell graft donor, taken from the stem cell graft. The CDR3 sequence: CAISGSYNEQFF. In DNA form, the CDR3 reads TGTGCCATCAGCGGTTCCTACAATGAGCAGTTCTTC.